What follows are 29 T cell receptor beta chains derived from one specimen sequenced in a study of post-analysis software for immune sequencing data (dated by TCRdb to about 2015). The paper's findings and limits, for the study overall: Significantly higher frequencies in patients than in controls were found for a few TRBV segments, including TRBV5-6, TRBV5-1 and TRBV20-1.

Their specific antigens are unknown. The library relied on PCR. Sequencing was carried out with an Illumina HiSeq 2500. Unique molecular identifiers were incorporated into TCR beta cDNA libraries to reduce PCR and sequencing biases. TCRdb itself trimmed the public reads at Q25 with fastp, ran MiXCR and retained productive beta chains. Every entry covers one CDR3 protein and lists the most common genes and DNA from its rows. This sample gives 800,000 to 950,000 distinct CDR3 sequences in total; approximately 53% of them show up just once. About 4.5% of the sample comes from the top ten. The specimen sequenced was blood. The receptors were gathered from a girl under 18 with multiple sclerosis.

This clonotype was found once. The V call is TRBV5-1, the J call TRBJ1-1; 9 bases agree with TRBD1. CDR1 and CDR2 (germline): SGHRS, YFSETQ. The CDR3 loop spans 16 amino acids. V lost 0 bases to trimming and J lost 2 bases; unmatched junction nucleotides: 5. For the CDR3, the DNA is TGCGCCAGCAGCTTGGATGGGACAGGGCTCAACACTGAAGCTTTCTTT. Protein sequence: CASSLDGTGLNTEAFF.

The chain has TRBV7-9 and TRBJ2-6; TRBD1 is a possible D gene (6 bases). Trimming took 4 bases from V and 0 from J, leaving 10 bases between them. CDR3 size: 16 residues. The germline CDR1 and CDR2 sequences are SEHNR and FQNEAQ (reference sequence). The CDR3 loop is CASSSQGGSGANVLTF. DNA of the CDR3: TGTGCCAGCAGCTCCCAAGGGGGCTCTGGGGCCAACGTCCTGACTTTC.

J is TRBJ2-7 and V is TRBV28; 9 nucleotides agree with TRBD1. The V gene end was trimmed by 6 bases and the J gene end by 4 bases; junction bases not matched to a gene: 19. The CDR3 is 18 residues long. Germline lookup yields CDR1 MDHEN and CDR2 SYDVKM. CDR3 protein: CASSYLGGAGTGIYEQYF. In nucleotides, the CDR3 is TGTGCCAGCAGCTACTTGGGGGGAGCCGGGACAGGGATATACGAGCAGTACTTC. The full variable domain, completed using reference TRBV28 and TRBJ2-7, is DVKVTQSSRYLVKRTGEKVFLECVQDMDHENMFWYRQDPGLGLRLIYFSYDVKMKEKGDIPEGYSVSREKKERFSLILESASTNQTSMYLCASSYLGGAGTGIYEQYFGPGTRLTVT.

This clonotype turned up a few times. This chain connects TRBV5-1 to TRBJ2-4; 11 nucleotides agree with TRBD1. Germline CDR1 reads SGHRS; CDR2 reads YFSETQ. CDR3 size: 14 residues. Germline trimming cut 2 bases from V and 8 bases from J; bases unmatched to any gene: 3. The CDR3 nucleotides read TGCGCCAGCAGCTTAGGGGACAGGGGGGACATTCAGTACTTC. This gives the protein CASSLGDRGDIQYF. Filled out from reference TRBV5-1 and TRBJ2-4, the complete variable domain reads KAGVTQTPRYLIKTRGQQVTLSCSPISGHRSVSWYQQTPGQGLQFLFEYFSETQRNKGNFPGRFSGRQFSNSRSEMNVSTLELGDSALYLCASSLGDRGDIQYFGAGTRLSVL.

The V call is TRBV4-1, the J call TRBJ2-1; TRBD2 is a possible D gene (6 bases). Germline-derived CDR1 and CDR2 are MGHRA and YSYEKL. The CDR3 runs 17 residues. V was trimmed by 3 bases and J by 0 bases, leaving 15 bases between them. CDR3 residues: CASSQGNRDFSYNEQFF. CDR3 bases: TGCGCCAGCAGCCAGGGCAACCGGGACTTCTCCTACAATGAGCAGTTCTTC.

V usage is TRBV27 and J usage is TRBJ2-1; TRBD2 matches 9 bases. V was pared by 5 bases and J by 8 bases, with 13 bases of the junction left unmatched. CDR1 MNHEY and CDR2 SMNVEV come from the germline V gene (reference sequence). CDR3 length: 16 amino acids. The CDR3 DNA follows: TGTGCCAGCAGTCCAGGGACTAGCAGGAGTAGGGATGAGCAGTTCTTC. Encoded protein: CASSPGTSRSRDEQFF.

The rearrangement joins TRBV5-5 to TRBJ2-2; 7 nucleotides line up with TRBD1. The trim removed 2 bases at V and 6 bases at J, leaving 10 bases unmatched. There are 16 residues in the CDR3. Looked up from germline, CDR1 is SGHKS and CDR2 is YYEKEE (reference sequence). The chain's CDR3 is CASSFETGARAGELFF. For the CDR3, the DNA is TGTGCCAGCAGCTTTGAAACAGGGGCTCGGGCCGGGGAGCTGTTTTTT.

This clonotype turned up a few times. The chain links TRBV6-5 to TRBJ1-2; D unresolved. Per germline, CDR1 MNHEY and CDR2 SVGAGI. The CDR3 is 14 residues long. V lost 0 bases to trimming and J lost 7 bases, with 12 bases between them. The CDR3 is CASSYSGRGGGYTF. The DNA of the CDR3 is TGTGCCAGCAGTTACTCTGGTCGTGGCGGTGGCTACACCTTC.

The gene calls are TRBV5-1 and TRBJ1-2; 11 bases agree with TRBD1. The CDR3 consists of 15 residues. From germline, CDR1 is SGHRS and CDR2 YFSETQ. Losses at the gene ends were 3 bases for V and 4 bases for J; bases not matched to a gene: 5. CDR3 sequence reads: CASSSGQGALYGYTF. DNA for the CDR3: TGCGCCAGCAGCTCCGGACAGGGGGCTCTCTATGGCTACACCTTC.

The chain's CDR3 is CASSPPEKETQYF. The DNA for the CDR3 is TGTGCCAGCAGCCCTCCCGAGAAAGAGACCCAGTACTTC. The gene calls are TRBV12-3 or TRBV12-4 and TRBJ2-5; D not certain. Trimming shortened V by 6 bases and J by 3 bases, and 11 bases separated the two germline ends. This CDR3 region has 13 residues.

This clonotype was counted a few times. This chain connects TRBV7-9 to TRBJ2-3; tentatively, D is TRBD2 (6 bases). CDR3 length: 14 amino acids. The V end was cut by 5 bases, the J end by 3 bases, with 12 bases between. CDR1 SEHNR and CDR2 FQNEAQ come from the germline V gene (reference sequence). The CDR3 here is CASSREGRTDTQYF. The CDR3 bases are TGTGCCAGCAGCCGCGAGGGGAGGACAGATACGCAGTATTTT.

CDR3 loop: CASSFRWRSDTQYF. In nucleotides, the CDR3 is TGTGCCAGCAGCTTTAGGTGGCGGTCAGATACGCAGTATTTT. The gene calls are TRBV13 and TRBJ2-3; D gene uncertain. Trimming cost V 3 bases and J 4 bases, with 11 bases left between them. The V gene's germline CDR1 is PRHDT and CDR2 FYEKMQ (reference sequence). This CDR3 has 14 amino acids.

This rearrangement joins TRBV10-3 to TRBJ1-2, with 9 bases that match TRBD1. This CDR3 has 14 amino acids. Germline lookup yields CDR1 ENHRY and CDR2 SYGVKD. Unmatched junction bases numbered 14, after V lost 10 bases and J lost 8 bases. The CDR3, as DNA: TGTGCCACCGAAAGTCCCGGGACAGGGATCGGCTACACCTTC. Its translation: CATESPGTGIGYTF.

The V gene is TRBV5-1, the J gene TRBJ2-7; D might be TRBD2 (6 bases). CDR1 and CDR2 (germline): SGHRS, YFSETQ. There are 14 residues in the CDR3. The V end lost 1 base, the J end lost 6 bases, and 14 bases lay between the germline ends. CDR3 coding DNA: TGCGCCAGCAGCTTGATAAGTGGGGAGGTCGAGCAGTACTTC. Translating it yields CASSLISGEVEQYF.

The chain joins TRBV5-1 to TRBJ1-2, with a weak D call TRBD1 (6 bases). Trimming left V 4 bases short and J 3 bases short, with 19 bases between. This CDR3 contains 16 residues. CDR1 and CDR2 (germline): SGHRS, YFSETQ. CDR3 region: CASSPGDGGAYYGYTF. Written as DNA, the CDR3 is TGCGCCAGCAGCCCAGGTGATGGGGGCGCCTACTATGGCTACACCTTC.

This clonotype was picked up a small number of times. This chain uses TRBV29-1 with TRBJ1-1, with a tentative D call TRBD1 (5 bases). Trimming stripped 5 bases from V and 8 bases from J, with 15 bases between. The CDR3 consists of 12 residues. The V gene's germline CDR1 is SQVTM and CDR2 ANQGSEA. CDR3 protein: CSVRGKHLEAFF. In nucleotides, the CDR3 is TGCAGCGTTAGGGGCAAACACCTGGAAGCTTTCTTT.

This clonotype has only a few counts. The rearrangement links TRBV29-1 to TRBJ1-2; D is perhaps TRBD1 (5 bases). This CDR3 region has 13 residues. V was clipped by 5 bases and J by 4 bases, with 14 bases between them. The germline V gene has CDR1 SQVTM and CDR2 ANQGSEA. In DNA, the CDR3 is TGCAGCGTTCGTTACAGGAGTGTCTATGGCTACACCTTC. Amino acids: CSVRYRSVYGYTF.

The CDR3 region has the DNA TGCAGTGCCTCAATAGCTGAAGCTTTCTTT. This gives the protein CSASIAEAFF. V is TRBV20-1 and J is TRBJ1-1; D is uncertain. The length of the CDR3 is 10 residues. Germline CDR1 and CDR2: DFQATT and SNEGSKA (reference sequence). V was cut by 6 bases and J by 6 bases, with 8 bases left in between.

This clonotype has a handful of counts. The chain couples TRBV12-3 or TRBV12-4 to TRBJ1-1, with D unresolved. V dropped 7 bases and J dropped 0 bases, with 15 bases sitting between them. The CDR3 extends over 15 amino acids. The CDR3, as DNA: TGTGCCAGCACCCTTATCCGGGCCCTGAACACTGAAGCTTTCTTT. Translated: CASTLIRALNTEAFF.

The chain uses TRBV29-1 and TRBJ1-1; D unclear. This CDR3 region has 13 residues. Germline V gives CDR1 SQVTM, CDR2 ANQGSEA. The V gene lost 5 bases and the J gene lost 2 bases, with 12 bases spanning the gap. CDR3: CSVSGVGNTEAFF. The CDR3 DNA follows: TGCAGCGTTTCCGGGGTAGGAAACACTGAAGCTTTCTTT.

This clonotype was counted a few times. The V call is TRBV27, the J call TRBJ1-2, with TRBD1 as a possible D gene (5 bases). The CDR3 is 12 amino acids. Germline CDR1 MNHEY, CDR2 SMNVEV (reference sequence). V dropped 3 bases and J dropped 8 bases, with 10 bases sitting between them. The CDR3 loop reads CASSFRGGGYTF. In DNA form, the CDR3 reads TGTGCCAGCAGTTTCCGTGGGGGGGGCTACACCTTC.

V gene TRBV30 combines with J gene TRBJ2-1; TRBD2 matches at 8 bases. V lost 0 bases, J lost 9 bases, and 7 bases stayed unmatched. Germline assignment: CDR1 GTSNPN and CDR2 SVGIG (reference sequence). CDR3 size: 14 residues. The CDR3 DNA follows: TGTGCCTGGAGTGTAGGAGCGGGAGTCGGTGAGCAGTTCTTC. This encodes CAWSVGAGVGEQFF.

This clonotype came up a few times. The chain uses TRBV5-1 and TRBJ2-7; D possibly matches TRBD1 or TRBD2 (6 bases each). The CDR3 is 14 amino acids. Per germline, CDR1 SGHRS and CDR2 YFSETQ. V lost 5 bases, J lost 0 bases, and 12 bases lay in between. The DNA of the CDR3 is TGCGCCAGCAGAAGGGGGGCGGACTCCTACGAGCAGTACTTC. It yields the protein CASRRGADSYEQYF.

The sample holds a few counts of this clonotype. The chain is built from TRBV7-8 and TRBJ2-5; D uncertain. CDR3 length: 12 residues. Per the germline V gene, CDR1 is SGHVS and CDR2 is FQNEAQ. V was clipped by 5 bases and J by 5 bases, with 9 bases between them. The CDR3 loop reads CASSPIGETQYF. Written as DNA, the CDR3 is TGTGCCAGCAGCCCCATCGGGGAGACCCAGTACTTC.

This sequence joins TRBV12-5 and TRBJ1-5; D is uncertain. Germline V gene sequence: CDR1 LGHNT, CDR2 FRNRAP. The CDR3 loop spans 17 amino acids. Trimming stripped 0 bases from V and 0 bases from J, with 12 bases between. This CDR3 reads CASGLVLDLDSNQPQHF. CDR3 coding DNA: TGTGCTAGTGGTTTGGTACTGGACCTAGATAGCAATCAGCCCCAGCATTTT.

V is TRBV20-1 and J is TRBJ2-5, with D possibly being TRBD1 (5 bases). The J call is uncertain, as TRBJ2-7 better fits the DNA end. Germline lookup yields CDR1 DFQATT and CDR2 SNEGSKA (reference sequence). There are 14 residues in the CDR3. The CDR3 protein is CSASNQGRTYEQYF. In DNA form, the CDR3 reads TGCAGTGCTAGTAATCAGGGCAGGACCTACGAGCAGTACTTC.

V and J are TRBV20-1 and TRBJ2-1, with a weak D call TRBD2 (5 bases). Trimming took 6 bases from V and 6 from J, leaving 18 bases between them. This CDR3 is 14 amino acids long. CDR1 and CDR2 from the germline V gene are DFQATT and SNEGSKA (reference sequence). This CDR3 reads CSAPKVAGSNEQFF. CDR3 DNA sequence: TGCAGTGCCCCCAAAGTGGCTGGGAGCAATGAGCAGTTCTTC.

V and J are TRBV5-1 and TRBJ2-7, with D unresolved. The CDR3 is 12 residues long. V lost 6 bases and J lost 5, with 12 bases in between. CDR1 and CDR2 from the germline V gene are SGHRS and YFSETQ. The CDR3 here is CASTFNGDEQYF. Here the CDR3 DNA reads TGCGCCAGCACCTTTAACGGTGACGAGCAGTACTTC. The complete variable domain, with remaining parts taken from reference TRBV5-1 and TRBJ2-7, reads KAGVTQTPRYLIKTRGQQVTLSCSPISGHRSVSWYQQTPGQGLQFLFEYFSETQRNKGNFPGRFSGRQFSNSRSEMNVSTLELGDSALYLCASTFNGDEQYFGPGTRLTVT.

V and J are TRBV2 and TRBJ2-1; D is undetermined. The V and J ends lost 3 bases and 12 bases respectively, with 9 bases between them. Germline assignment: CDR1 SNHLY and CDR2 FYNNEI. The CDR3 totals 11 residues. The CDR3 DNA is TGTGCCAGCAGTGATCAGTACGCGCAGTTCTTC. Amino acids: CASSDQYAQFF. Looking up the rest from reference TRBV2 and TRBJ2-1 gives the full variable domain: EPEVTQTPSHQVTQMGQEVILRCVPISNHLYFYWYRQILGQKVEFLVSFYNNEISEKSEIFDDQFSVERPDGSNFTLKIRSTKLEDSAMYFCASSDQYAQFFGPGTRLTVL.